The entry below gives a single TCR beta chain sequence along with its context. The target of this receptor is not known. The sample holds no much larger clone one base away, and base qualities are not on file. The data derive from a study of T cells after yellow fever vaccination (dated by TCRdb to the late 2010s). Context from the whole study: Libraries from fractions with low cell numbers were prepared with the SMART-Seq v4 Ultra Low Input RNA kit. To follow T-cell clones before and after primary and booster YFV17D yellow fever vaccination, bulk TCR alpha and beta repertoires were sequenced over time. Bulk PBMC replicates and cell subsets were isolated from blood drawn at multiple timepoints before and after both primary and secondary immunization. The cohort comprised two healthy male donors, one aged 18 to 30 and one aged 30 to 39 years. The investigation overall reported the following: Because the study included only a couple of donors, the extent to which the findings can be generalized is limited. A small fraction of clonotypes appeared in both the CD4 and CD8 compartments, likely as a result of convergent recombination. Computational filtering was required because FACS-sorted repertoires could contain abundant contaminating clonotypes from the bulk population. The secondary T-cell response was weaker than the primary response but faster, peaking on day 5 instead of day 15. After the booster, most clones that had expanded after primary vaccination were detected again (approximately 97% of CD4 and roughly nine tenths of CD8), suggesting broad maintenance of memory.

The CDR3 spans 15 residues, from the cysteine through the phenylalanine. Only the CDR3 region is kept as DNA, spanning 45 bases read in frame from base 1. Trimming at the junction amounts to 4 bases on V and 7 bases on J, and the germline ends lie 18 bases apart. Sequences SGHKS (CDR1) and YYEKEE (CDR2) are obtained from the germline V gene (reference sequence). Synthesis of TCR cDNA relied on 5'RACE template switching, a step that introduced a universal primer site along with unique molecular identifiers. Priming for cDNA synthesis came from both the TCR alpha and TCR beta constant segments. Two PCR steps were used to amplify libraries, with sample barcodes and sequencing adapters being added in the second step. Sequencing of libraries was done on Illumina HiSeq 2500 (2x100 bp) or NovaSeq (2x150 bp). As for how the authors treated the data: MIGEC handled demultiplexing of reads and collapsing into UMI consensus sequences, while MiXCR performed V(D)J alignment. Using edgeR on replicate PBMC samples, clonotypes were called vaccine-responding if FDR was below 0.01 and the log2 fold change was above 5 up to day 15. CD4 or CD8 identity was assigned to each bulk clonotype according to whether the clonotype was present at higher abundance in the sequenced CD4 repertoire or the sequenced CD8 repertoire. TCRdb's own reprocessing of the public reads used fastp at Q25 and MiXCR and kept productive beta chains. Rows matching on CDR3 protein sequence are summarized as one entry with the most common DNA and genes. The V and J calls were not made by the authors but by TCRdb's processing. The sample includes under 550,000 distinct CDR3 sequences, with less than 25% observed a single time. The ten largest clones capture around 16% of the sample.

In the paper's terms, the treatment or condition label means: live attenuated yellow fever vaccine strain. At every blood-draw timepoint, two biological replicates of bulk PBMCs were collected. A standard Ficoll-Paque protocol was used to isolate PBMCs from peripheral blood. TriZol was used to extract RNA from bulk PBMCs, CD4 and CD8 fractions, and dextramer-positive and dextramer-negative fractions. The chain was built from TRBV5-5 and TRBJ1-5; a weak D assignment points to TRBD1 (6 bases agree). The sequence was obtained from a man younger than 30 who received the YFV17D yellow fever vaccine. The specimen was PBMCs, collected roughly 20 days after the first yellow fever vaccination. The CDR3 protein sequence reads: CASSGDPGVGQPQHF. Read as DNA, the sequence is TGTGCCAGCAGCGGGGATCCAGGGGTGGGACAGCCCCAGCATTTT.